This T cell receptor (beta chain) was captured by sequencing in a study of cytomegalovirus exposure and HLA in healthy donors. Primers: 60 Vbeta forward and 13 Jbeta reverse. Here immunoSEQ multiplex PCR was the method, and the copy in TCRdb shows in-frame clones only, minus some. Of 100,000 to 150,000 clones in the sample, about 80% were seen once. V was trimmed by 3 bases and J by 6 bases, leaving 13 bases between them. Germline CDR1 reads LGHNA; CDR2 reads YNFKEQ. This CDR3 is built from 14 residues. This chain connects TRBV4-2 to TRBJ2-3, with a possible D match to TRBD1 (6 bases). Source material: PBMCs. This clonotype originated in a female donor in good health and CMV-seropositive. This chain's CDR3 is CASSHGMGADTQYF. The CDR3 DNA sequence: TGTGCCAGCAGCCATGGAATGGGGGCCGATACGCAGTATTTT.